This TCR beta chain was found in a study of sequential checkpoint blockade in melanoma. For the study at large: Randomization was 1:1 between first-line nivolumab→ipilimumab and ipilimumab→nivolumab. Maintenance nivolumab came after either treatment sequence.

Assay used: immunoSEQ multiplex PCR; TCRdb lists only in-frame clones, some missing. The data show roughly 30,000 clones, with around 82% seen just once and around a sixth held by the top ten. Per the germline V gene, CDR1 is LNHDA and CDR2 is SQIVND (reference sequence). This CDR3 contains 13 residues. The V gene lost 6 bases and the J gene lost 1 base, with 9 bases spanning the gap. Treatment of the sample: randomized to nivolumab then ipilimumab (arm A) or the reverse (arm B). No patient had prior DNA-damaging chemotherapy. The chain has TRBV19 and TRBJ1-1; D may be TRBD1 (5 bases). The TCR comes from a human donor with melanoma. This material consisted of CD8+ T cells sorted from blood (inferred from file names), taken from a patient given nivolumab and ipilimumab in sequence. DNA for the CDR3: TGTGCCAGTAGCCACACAGGGAACACTGAAGCTTTCTTT. Amino acids: CASSHTGNTEAFF.